This TCR beta chain comes out of a study of beta chain features in type 1 diabetes. Study-level findings and limits: Across all four CD4+ subsets, people with type 1 diabetes showed modestly shorter TCRB CDR3s. Shorter templates may be favored by PCR, equally so in patients and controls. Patients with type 1 diabetes showed fewer VDJ junction insertions and more deletions.

In its sample, this clone was seen a few times. No antigen is known for it. TCRB transcripts that were expressed got sequenced, as all of the isolated RNA had been reverse transcribed. Libraries were prepared by immunoSEQ multiplex PCR; TCRdb keeps only in-frame clonotypes and omits some of them. Of 300,000 to 400,000 clones in the sample, over 8.5% were seen once. V was trimmed by 1 base and J by 0 bases, leaving 16 bases between them. CDR1 SGHNT and CDR2 YENEEA come from the germline V gene. The CDR3 loop spans 17 amino acids. This chain uses TRBV11-3 with TRBJ2-7, with a tentative D call TRBD1 (7 bases). This TCR was recovered from a man in his thirties or forties with type 1 diabetes. The sequenced sample consisted of central memory CD4+ T cells from blood. The CDR3 loop is CASSLVRRGHHSYEQYF. In nucleotides, the CDR3 is TGTGCCAGCAGCTTAGTCCGGAGGGGGCATCACTCCTACGAGCAGTACTTC.